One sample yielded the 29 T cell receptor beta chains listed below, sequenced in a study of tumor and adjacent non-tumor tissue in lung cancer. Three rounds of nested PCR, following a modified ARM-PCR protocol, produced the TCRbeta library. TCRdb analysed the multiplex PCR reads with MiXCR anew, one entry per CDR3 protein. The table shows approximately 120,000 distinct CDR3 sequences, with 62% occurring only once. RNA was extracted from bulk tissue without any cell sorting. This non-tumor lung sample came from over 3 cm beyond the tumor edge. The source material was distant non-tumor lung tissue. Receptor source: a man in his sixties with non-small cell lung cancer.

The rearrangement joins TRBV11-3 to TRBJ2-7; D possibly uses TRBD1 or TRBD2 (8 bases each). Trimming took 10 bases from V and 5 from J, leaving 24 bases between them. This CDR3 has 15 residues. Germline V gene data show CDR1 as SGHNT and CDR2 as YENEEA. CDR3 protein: CANIHSGTGNDEQYF. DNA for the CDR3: TGTGCCAACATCCATAGCGGGACAGGCAATGACGAGCAGTACTTC.

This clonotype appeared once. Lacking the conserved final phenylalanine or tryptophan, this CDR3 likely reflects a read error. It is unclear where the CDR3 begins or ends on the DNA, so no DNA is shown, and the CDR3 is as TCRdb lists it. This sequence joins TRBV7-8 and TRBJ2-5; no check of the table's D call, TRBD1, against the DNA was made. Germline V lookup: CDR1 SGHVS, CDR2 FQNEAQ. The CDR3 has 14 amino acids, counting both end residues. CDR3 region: CASSLGTLPETQYI.

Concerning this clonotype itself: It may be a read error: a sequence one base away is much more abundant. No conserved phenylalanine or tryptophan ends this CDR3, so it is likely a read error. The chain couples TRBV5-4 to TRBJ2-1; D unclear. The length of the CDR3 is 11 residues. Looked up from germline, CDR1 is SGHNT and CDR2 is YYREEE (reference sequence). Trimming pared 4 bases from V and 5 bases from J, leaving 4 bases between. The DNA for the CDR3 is TGTGCCAGCAGCCTCGACAATGAGCAGTTCCTC. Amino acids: CASSLDNEQFL.

Here the CDR3 reads CASSLAVVAGAETQYF. The CDR3 DNA reads as TGTGCCAGCAGCTTAGCGGTTGTGGCGGGAGCAGAGACCCAGTACTTC. The chain links TRBV7-2 to TRBJ2-5, with 7 bases lining up with TRBD2. Trimming cost V 0 bases and J 4 bases; bases outside gene matches: 8. There are 16 residues in the CDR3. CDR1 SGHTA and CDR2 FQGNSA come from the germline V gene.

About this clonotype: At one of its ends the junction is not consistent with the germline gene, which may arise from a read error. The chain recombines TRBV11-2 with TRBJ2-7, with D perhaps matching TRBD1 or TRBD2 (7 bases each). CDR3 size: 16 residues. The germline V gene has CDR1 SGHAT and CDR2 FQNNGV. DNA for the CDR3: TGTACCAGCAGCTCCCCGGGGACAGCGGGATGGGATGAGCAGTACTTC. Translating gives CTSSSPGTAGWDEQYF.

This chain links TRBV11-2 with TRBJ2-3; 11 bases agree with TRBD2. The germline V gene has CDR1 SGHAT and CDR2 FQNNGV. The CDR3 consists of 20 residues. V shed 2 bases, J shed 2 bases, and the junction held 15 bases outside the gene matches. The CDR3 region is CASSLSAATSGMGVTDTQYF. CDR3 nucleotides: TGTGCCAGCAGCTTATCTGCCGCGACTAGCGGGATGGGGGTCACAGATACGCAGTATTTT.

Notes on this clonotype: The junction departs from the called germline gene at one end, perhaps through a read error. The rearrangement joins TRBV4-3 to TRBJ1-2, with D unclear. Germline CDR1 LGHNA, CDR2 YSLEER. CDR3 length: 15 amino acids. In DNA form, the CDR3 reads TGCGCCAGCAGTCAAGATTCCGGGAAACCCTATGGCTACACCTTC. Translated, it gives CASSQDSGKPYGYTF.

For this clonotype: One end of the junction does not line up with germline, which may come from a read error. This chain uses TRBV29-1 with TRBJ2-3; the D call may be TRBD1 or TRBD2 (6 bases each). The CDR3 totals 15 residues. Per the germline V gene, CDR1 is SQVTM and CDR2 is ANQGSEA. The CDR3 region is CSVEVGGFNTDTQYF. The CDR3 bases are TGCAGCGTTGAAGTGGGGGGCTTTAACACAGATACGCAATATTTT.

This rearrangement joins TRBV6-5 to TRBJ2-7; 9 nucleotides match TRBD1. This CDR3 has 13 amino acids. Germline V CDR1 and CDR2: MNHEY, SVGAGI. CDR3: CVSEGTGSYEQYF. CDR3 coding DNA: TGTGTTAGCGAGGGGACAGGGTCCTACGAGCAGTACTTC.

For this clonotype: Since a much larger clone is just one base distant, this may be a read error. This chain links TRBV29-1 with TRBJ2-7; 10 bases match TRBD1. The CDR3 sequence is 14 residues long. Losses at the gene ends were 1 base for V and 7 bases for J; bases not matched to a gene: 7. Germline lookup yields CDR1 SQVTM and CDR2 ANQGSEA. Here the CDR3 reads CSVEVGTGVVEQYF. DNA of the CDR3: TGCAGCGTTGAAGTCGGGACAGGGGTCGTAGAGCAGTACTTC.

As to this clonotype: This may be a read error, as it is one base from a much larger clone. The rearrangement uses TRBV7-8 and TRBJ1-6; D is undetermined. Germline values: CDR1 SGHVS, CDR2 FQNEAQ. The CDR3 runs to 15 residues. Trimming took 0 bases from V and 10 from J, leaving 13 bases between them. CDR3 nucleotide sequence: TGTGCCAGCAGCTTAGCAGAATGTTTGCACTCACCCCTCCACTTT. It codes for CASSLAECLHSPLHF.

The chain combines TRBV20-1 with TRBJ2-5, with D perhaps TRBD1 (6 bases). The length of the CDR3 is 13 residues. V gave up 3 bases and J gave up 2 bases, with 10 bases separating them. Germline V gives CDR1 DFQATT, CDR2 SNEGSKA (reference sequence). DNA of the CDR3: TGCAGTGCTAGGGACAGTCTACAAGAGACCCAGTACTTC. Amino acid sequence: CSARDSLQETQYF.

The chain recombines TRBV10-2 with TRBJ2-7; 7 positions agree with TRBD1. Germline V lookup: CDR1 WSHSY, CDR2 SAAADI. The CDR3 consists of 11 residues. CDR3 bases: TGCGTCAGTGGGGACAGCTACGAGCAGTACTTC. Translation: CVSGDSYEQYF.

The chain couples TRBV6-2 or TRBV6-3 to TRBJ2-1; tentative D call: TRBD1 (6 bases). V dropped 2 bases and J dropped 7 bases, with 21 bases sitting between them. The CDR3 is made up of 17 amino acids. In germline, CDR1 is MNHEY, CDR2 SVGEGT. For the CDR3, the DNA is TGTGCCAGCAGTTACGAGTTGGGCAGGGGTTCCAATAATGAGCAGTTCTTC. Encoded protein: CASSYELGRGSNNEQFF.

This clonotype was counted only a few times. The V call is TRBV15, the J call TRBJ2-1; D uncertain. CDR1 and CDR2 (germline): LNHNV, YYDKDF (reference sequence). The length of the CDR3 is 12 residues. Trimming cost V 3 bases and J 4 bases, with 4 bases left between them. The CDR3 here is CATSRGYNEQFF. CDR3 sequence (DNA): TGTGCCACCAGCAGGGGATACAATGAGCAGTTCTTC.

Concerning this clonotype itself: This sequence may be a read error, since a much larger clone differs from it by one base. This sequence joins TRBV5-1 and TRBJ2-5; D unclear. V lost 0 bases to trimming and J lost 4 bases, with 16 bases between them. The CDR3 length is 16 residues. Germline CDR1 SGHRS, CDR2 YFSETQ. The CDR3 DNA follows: TGCGCCAGCAGCTTGGAGGTAGGGATAAACGCAGAGACCCAGTACTTC. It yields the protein CASSLEVGINAETQYF.

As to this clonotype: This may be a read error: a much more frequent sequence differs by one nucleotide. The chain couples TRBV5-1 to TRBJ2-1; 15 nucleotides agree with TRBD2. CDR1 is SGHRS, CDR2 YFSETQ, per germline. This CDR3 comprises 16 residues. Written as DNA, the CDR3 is TGCGCCAGCAGCCTGGGACTAGCGGGAGGACGATCCGAGCAGCTCTTC. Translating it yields CASSLGLAGGRSEQLF.

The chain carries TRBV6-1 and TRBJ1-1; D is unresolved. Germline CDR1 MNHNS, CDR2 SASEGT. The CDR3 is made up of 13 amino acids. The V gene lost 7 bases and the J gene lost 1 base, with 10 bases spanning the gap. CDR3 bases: TGTGCCAGCATTGAGTGTCAGAACACTGAAGCTTTCTTT. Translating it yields CASIECQNTEAFF.

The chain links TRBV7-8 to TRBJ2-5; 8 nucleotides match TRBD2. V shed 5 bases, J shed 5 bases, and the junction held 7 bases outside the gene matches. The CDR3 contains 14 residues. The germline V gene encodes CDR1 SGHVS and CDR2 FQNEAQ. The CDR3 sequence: CASSPTGGVETQYF. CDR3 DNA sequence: TGTGCCAGCAGCCCCACGGGAGGGGTCGAGACCCAGTACTTC.

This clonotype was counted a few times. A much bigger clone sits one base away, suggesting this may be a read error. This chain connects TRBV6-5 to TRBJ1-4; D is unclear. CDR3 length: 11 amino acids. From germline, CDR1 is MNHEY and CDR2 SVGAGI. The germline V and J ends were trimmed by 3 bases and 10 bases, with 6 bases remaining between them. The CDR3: CASSYGGKLFF. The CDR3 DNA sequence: TGTGCCAGCAGTTATGGTGGAAAACTGTTTTTT.

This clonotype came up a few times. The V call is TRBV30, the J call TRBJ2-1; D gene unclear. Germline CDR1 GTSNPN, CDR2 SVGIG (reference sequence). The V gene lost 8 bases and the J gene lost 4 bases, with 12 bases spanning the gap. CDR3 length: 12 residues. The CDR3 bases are TGTGCCCGGACCGGAAGATACAATGAGCAGTTCTTC. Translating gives CARTGRYNEQFF.

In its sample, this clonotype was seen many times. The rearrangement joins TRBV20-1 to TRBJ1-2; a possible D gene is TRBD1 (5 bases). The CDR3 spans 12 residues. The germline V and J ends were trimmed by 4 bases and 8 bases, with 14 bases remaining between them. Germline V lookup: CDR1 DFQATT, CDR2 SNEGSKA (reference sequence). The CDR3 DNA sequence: TGCAGTGCTAAAACCGGGACGGTAGGCTACACCTTC. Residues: CSAKTGTVGYTF.

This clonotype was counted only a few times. CDR3 in DNA: TGTGCCAGCAGCCCCAGGGGACAGAACACTGAAGCTTTCTTT. Translated: CASSPRGQNTEAFF. The V call is TRBV7-9, the J call TRBJ1-1; a weak D match, TRBD1 (6 bases). Germline CDR1 SEHNR, CDR2 FQNEAQ (reference sequence). With 5 bases removed from V and 1 base from J, the gap between germline ends came to 11 bases. This CDR3 has 14 residues. The variable domain in full, completed from reference TRBV7-9 and TRBJ1-1, reads DTGVSQNPRHKITKRGQNVTFRCDPISEHNRLYWYRQTLGQGPEFLTYFQNEAQLEKSRLLSDRFSAERPKGSFSTLEIQRTEQGDSAMYLCASSPRGQNTEAFFGQGTRLTVV.

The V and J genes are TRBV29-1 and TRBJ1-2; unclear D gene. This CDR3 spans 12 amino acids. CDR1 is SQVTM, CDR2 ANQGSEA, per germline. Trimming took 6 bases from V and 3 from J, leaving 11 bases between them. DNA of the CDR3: TGCAGCGTAGAACCGGGAGACTATGGCTACACCTTC. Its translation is CSVEPGDYGYTF.

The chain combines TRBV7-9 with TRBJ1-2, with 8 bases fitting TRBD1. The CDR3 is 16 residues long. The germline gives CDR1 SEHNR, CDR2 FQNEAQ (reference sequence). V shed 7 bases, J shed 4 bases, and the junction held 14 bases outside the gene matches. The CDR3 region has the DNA TGTGCCAGCAACCCCCCCACAGGGGGTGACTTCTATGGCTACACCTTC. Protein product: CASNPPTGGDFYGYTF.

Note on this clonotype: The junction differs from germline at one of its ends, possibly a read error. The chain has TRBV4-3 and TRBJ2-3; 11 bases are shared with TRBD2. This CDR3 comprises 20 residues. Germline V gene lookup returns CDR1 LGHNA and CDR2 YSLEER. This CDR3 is CASSQRGLAVAIGGTDTLYF. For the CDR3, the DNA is TGCGCCAGCAGCCAACGGGGACTAGCGGTAGCGATTGGAGGCACAGATACGCTGTATTTT.

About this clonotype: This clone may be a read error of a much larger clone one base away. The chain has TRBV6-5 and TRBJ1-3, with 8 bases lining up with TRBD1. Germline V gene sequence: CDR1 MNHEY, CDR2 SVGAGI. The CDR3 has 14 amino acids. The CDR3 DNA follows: TGTACCAGCAGCCGCGGGACAGGAGGGAACACCATATATTTT. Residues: CTSSRGTGGNTIYF.

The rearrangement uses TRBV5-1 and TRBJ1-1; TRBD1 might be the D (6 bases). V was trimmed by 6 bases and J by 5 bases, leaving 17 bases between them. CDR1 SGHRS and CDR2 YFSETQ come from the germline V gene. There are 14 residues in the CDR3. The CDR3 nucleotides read TGCGCCAGCAACTTCACAGGGAGGGAAACTGAAGCTTTCTTT. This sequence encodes CASNFTGRETEAFF.

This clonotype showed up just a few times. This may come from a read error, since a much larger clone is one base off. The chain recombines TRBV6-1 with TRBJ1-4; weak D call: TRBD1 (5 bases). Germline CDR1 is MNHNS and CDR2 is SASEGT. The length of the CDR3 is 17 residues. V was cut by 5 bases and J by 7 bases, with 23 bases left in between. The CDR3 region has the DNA TGTGCCAGCAGTAGCCGGGACGGGGGACGCAGGGCTGAAAAACTGTTTTTT. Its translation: CASSSRDGGRRAEKLFF.